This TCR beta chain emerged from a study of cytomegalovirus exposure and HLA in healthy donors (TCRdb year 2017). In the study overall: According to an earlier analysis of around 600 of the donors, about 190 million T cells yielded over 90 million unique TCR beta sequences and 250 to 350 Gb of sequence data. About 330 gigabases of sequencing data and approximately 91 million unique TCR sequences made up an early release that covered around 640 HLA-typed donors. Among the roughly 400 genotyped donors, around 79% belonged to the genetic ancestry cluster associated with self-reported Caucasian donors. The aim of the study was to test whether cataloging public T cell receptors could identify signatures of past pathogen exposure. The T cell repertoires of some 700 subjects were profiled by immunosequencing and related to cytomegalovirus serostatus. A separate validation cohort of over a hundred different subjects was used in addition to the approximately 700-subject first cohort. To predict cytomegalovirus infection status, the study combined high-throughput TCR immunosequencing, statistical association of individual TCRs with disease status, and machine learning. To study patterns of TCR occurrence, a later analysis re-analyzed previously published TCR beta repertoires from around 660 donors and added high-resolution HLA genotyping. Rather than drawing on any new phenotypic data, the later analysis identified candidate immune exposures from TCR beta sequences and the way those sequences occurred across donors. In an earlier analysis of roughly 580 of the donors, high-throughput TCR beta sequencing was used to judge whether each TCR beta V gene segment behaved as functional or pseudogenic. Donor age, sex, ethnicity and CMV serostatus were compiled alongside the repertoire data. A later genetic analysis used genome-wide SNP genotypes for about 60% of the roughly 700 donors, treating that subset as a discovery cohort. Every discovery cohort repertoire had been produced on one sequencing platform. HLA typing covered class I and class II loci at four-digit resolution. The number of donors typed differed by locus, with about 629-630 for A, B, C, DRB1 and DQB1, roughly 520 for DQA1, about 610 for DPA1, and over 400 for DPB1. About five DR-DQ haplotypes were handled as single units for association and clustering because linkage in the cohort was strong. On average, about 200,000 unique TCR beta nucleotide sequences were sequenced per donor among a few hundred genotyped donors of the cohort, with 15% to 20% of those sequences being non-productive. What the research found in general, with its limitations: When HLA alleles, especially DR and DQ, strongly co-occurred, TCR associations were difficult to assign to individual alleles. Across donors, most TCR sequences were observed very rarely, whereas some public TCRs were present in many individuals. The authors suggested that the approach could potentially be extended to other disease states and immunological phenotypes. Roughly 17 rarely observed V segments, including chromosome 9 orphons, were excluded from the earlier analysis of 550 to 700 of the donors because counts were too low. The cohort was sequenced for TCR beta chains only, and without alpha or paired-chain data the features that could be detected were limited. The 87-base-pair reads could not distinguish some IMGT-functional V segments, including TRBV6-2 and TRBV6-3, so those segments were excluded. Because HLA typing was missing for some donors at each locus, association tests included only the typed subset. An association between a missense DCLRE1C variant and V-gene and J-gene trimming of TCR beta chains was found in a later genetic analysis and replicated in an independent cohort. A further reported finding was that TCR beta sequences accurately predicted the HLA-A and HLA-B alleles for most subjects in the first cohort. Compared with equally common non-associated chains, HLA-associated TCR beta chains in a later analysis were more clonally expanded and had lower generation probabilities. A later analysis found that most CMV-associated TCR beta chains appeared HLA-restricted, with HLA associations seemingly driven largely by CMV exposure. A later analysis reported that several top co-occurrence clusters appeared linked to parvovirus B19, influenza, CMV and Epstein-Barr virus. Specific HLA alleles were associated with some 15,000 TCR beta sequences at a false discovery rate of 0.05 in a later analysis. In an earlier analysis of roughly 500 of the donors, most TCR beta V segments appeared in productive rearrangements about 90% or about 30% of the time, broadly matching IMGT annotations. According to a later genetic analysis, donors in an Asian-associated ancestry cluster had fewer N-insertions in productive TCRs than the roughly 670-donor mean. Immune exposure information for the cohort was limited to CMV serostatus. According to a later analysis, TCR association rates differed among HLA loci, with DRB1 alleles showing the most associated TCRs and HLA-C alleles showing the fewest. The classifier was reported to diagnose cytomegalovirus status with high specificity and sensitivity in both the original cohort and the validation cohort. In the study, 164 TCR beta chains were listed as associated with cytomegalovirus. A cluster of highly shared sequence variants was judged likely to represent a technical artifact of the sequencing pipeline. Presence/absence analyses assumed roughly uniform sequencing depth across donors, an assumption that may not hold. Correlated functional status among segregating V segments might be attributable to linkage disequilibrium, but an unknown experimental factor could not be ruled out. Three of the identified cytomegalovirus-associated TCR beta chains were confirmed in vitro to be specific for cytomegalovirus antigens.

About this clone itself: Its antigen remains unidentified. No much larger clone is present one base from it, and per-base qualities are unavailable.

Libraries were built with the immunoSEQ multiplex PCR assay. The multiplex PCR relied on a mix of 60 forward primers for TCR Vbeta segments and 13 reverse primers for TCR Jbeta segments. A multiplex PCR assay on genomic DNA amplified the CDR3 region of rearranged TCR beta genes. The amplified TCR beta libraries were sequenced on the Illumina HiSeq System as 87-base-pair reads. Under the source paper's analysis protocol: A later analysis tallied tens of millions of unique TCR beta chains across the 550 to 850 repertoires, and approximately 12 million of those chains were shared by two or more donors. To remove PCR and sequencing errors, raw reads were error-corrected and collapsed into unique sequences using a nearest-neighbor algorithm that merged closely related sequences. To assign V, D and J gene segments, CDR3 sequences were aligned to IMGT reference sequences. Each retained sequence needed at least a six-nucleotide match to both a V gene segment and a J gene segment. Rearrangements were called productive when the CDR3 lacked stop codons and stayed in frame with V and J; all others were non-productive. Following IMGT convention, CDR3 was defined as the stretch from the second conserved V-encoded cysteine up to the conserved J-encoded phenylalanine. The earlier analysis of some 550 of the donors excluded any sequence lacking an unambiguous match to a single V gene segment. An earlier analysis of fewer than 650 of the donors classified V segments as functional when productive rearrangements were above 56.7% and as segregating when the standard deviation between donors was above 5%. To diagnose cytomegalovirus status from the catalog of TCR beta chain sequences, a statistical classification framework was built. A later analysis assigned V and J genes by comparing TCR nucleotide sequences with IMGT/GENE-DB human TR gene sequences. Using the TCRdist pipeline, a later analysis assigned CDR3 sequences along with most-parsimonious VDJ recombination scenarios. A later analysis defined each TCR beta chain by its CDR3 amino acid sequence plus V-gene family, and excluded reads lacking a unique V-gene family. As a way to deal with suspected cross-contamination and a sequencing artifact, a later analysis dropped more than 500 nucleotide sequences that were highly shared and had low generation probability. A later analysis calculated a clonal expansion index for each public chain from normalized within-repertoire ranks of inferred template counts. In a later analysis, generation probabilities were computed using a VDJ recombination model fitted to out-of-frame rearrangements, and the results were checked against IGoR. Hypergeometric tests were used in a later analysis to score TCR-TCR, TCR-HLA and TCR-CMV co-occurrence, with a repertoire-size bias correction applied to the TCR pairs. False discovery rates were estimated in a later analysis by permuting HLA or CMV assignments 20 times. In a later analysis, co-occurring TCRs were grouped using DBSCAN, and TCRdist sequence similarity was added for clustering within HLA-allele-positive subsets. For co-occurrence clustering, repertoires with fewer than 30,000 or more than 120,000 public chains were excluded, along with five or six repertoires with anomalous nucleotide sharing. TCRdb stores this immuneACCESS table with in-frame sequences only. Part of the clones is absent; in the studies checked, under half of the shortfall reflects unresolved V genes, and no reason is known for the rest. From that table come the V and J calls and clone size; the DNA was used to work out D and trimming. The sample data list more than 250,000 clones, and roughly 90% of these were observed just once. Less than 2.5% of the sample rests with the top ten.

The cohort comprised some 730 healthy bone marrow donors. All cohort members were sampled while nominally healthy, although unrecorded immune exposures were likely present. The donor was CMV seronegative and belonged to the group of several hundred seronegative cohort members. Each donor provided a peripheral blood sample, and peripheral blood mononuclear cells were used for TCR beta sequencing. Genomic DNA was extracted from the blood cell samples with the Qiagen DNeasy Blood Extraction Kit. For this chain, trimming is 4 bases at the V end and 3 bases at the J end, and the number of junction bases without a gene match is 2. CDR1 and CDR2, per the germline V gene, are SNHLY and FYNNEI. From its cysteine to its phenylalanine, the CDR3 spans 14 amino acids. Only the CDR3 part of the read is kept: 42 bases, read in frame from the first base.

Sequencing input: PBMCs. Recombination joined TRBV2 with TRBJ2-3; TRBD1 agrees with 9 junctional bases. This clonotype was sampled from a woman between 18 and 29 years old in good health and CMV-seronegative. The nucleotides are TGTGCCAGCAGTGGGGGACAGGGTACAGATACGCAGTATTTT. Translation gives CASSGGQGTDTQYF.